Following are 26 T cell receptor beta chains from one sample sequenced in a study of tumor and adjacent non-tumor tissue in lung cancer. Three rounds of nested PCR, following a modified ARM-PCR protocol, produced the TCRbeta library. TCRdb re-derived calls from the multiplex PCR reads in MiXCR, one entry per CDR3 protein. The sample has more than 85,000 distinct CDR3 sequences; about 65% are singletons. RNA was extracted from bulk tissue without any cell sorting. More than 3 cm separated this lung sample from the edge of the tumor. Sequencing was carried out using distant non-tumor lung tissue. The receptors shown here come from a man aged 60 to 75 with non-small cell lung cancer.

The chain uses TRBV11-1 and TRBJ1-1; D is unclear. The CDR3 length is 13 residues. V was shortened by 8 bases and J by 5 bases, with 15 bases between the two germline ends. Germline CDR1 SGHAT, CDR2 FQDESV (reference sequence). CDR3 nucleotides: TGTGCCAGCTTATCGGCGGGCGAGACTGAAGCTTTCTTT. This codes for CASLSAGETEAFF.

J is TRBJ2-5 and V is TRBV20-1; D might be TRBD1 (5 bases). The CDR3 has 12 amino acids. Germline CDR1 reads DFQATT; CDR2 reads SNEGSKA (reference sequence). The V end was cut by 4 bases, the J end by 9 bases, with 15 bases between. The CDR3 DNA reads TGCAGTGCTATGGCAAGGGGTGAGTCCCAGTACTTC. Translation gives CSAMARGESQYF.

This clonotype was counted at least ten times. The genes are TRBV29-1 and TRBJ2-1; tentative D call: TRBD2 (6 bases). This CDR3 spans 12 amino acids. Germline V lookup: CDR1 SQVTM, CDR2 ANQGSEA. The V end was cut by 8 bases, the J end by 3 bases, with 11 bases between. The CDR3: CSSRGVYNEQFF. The CDR3 DNA reads as TGCAGCTCCCGCGGGGTCTACAATGAGCAGTTCTTC.

The chain joins TRBV20-1 to TRBJ1-1; weak D call: TRBD1 (6 bases). CDR1 DFQATT and CDR2 SNEGSKA come from the germline V gene (reference sequence). Trimming removed 6 bases at V and 10 bases at J, with 18 bases between. The CDR3 extends over 12 amino acids. The CDR3 nucleotides read TGCAGTGCCAGGGACATTTGGAATGGAGCTTTCTTT. This translates into CSARDIWNGAFF.

In this sample, this clonotype turned up a few times. A much larger clone lies one base from this, so it may be a read error. Given the absence of the conserved phenylalanine or tryptophan at the CDR3 end, a read error is likely. The rearrangement joins TRBV6-1 to TRBJ2-7, with D perhaps matching TRBD2 (6 bases). In germline, CDR1 is MNHNS, CDR2 SASEGT. There are 15 residues in the CDR3. V lost 6 bases, J lost 0 bases, and 15 bases lay in between. The CDR3 region is CASSAGLLDSYEQYL. CDR3 sequence (DNA): TGTGCCAGCAGCGCGGGACTTTTAGACTCCTACGAGCAGTACCTC.

The chain carries TRBV28 and TRBJ1-2; 12 bases line up with TRBD1. V was pared by 5 bases and J by 7 bases, with 11 bases of the junction left unmatched. CDR3 length equals 16 residues. Germline V gene sequence: CDR1 MDHEN, CDR2 SYDVKM. CDR3 in amino acids: CASSLRDRGRGAGYTF. CDR3 DNA sequence: TGTGCCAGCAGTCTCCGGGACAGGGGGCGCGGTGCTGGCTACACCTTC.

Comment on this clonotype: The junction shows a germline mismatch at one end, possibly a read error. The J gene is TRBJ1-2, the V gene TRBV29-1; D is unresolved. CDR1 is SQVTM, CDR2 ANQGSEA, per germline. The CDR3 is made up of 13 amino acids. Here the CDR3 reads CGVERPEGYGYTF. The CDR3 DNA is TGCGGCGTTGAGAGACCAGAAGGCTATGGCTACACCTTC.

Worth noting for this clonotype: Since a much larger clone is just one base distant, this may be a read error. The chain carries TRBV5-1 and TRBJ2-5; TRBD2 agrees at 8 bases. The CDR3 length is 15 residues. CDR1 is SGHRS, CDR2 YFSETQ, per germline. DNA for the CDR3: TGCGCCAGCAGCTTGTTGGCGGGAGGACAAGGGACCCAGTACTTC. Its translation is CASSLLAGGQGTQYF. The full variable domain, in which reference TRBV5-1 and TRBJ2-5 provide the parts outside the CDR3, is KAGVTQTPRYLIKTRGQQVTLSCSPISGHRSVSWYQQTPGQGLQFLFEYFSETQRNKGNFPGRFSGRQFSNSRSEMNVSTLELGDSALYLCASSLLAGGQGTQYFGPGTRLLVL.

As to this clonotype: Likely a read error: the CDR3 ends without its conserved phenylalanine or tryptophan. The chain couples TRBV7-9 to TRBJ1-2; unclear D gene. The CDR3 spans 11 residues. Trimming removed 1 base from V and 8 bases from J, with 5 bases in between. The germline V gene has CDR1 SEHNR and CDR2 FQNEAQ (reference sequence). This CDR3 reads CASSLVGGYTI. The CDR3 DNA follows: TGTGCCAGCAGCTTAGTGGGAGGCTACACCATC.

In its sample, this clonotype was seen a few times. The chain combines TRBV29-1 with TRBJ2-5; the D gene is possibly TRBD2 (5 bases). V dropped 8 bases and J dropped 5 bases, with 33 bases sitting between them. The CDR3 extends over 18 amino acids. CDR1 is SQVTM, CDR2 ANQGSEA, per germline. The DNA for the CDR3 is TGCAGCACTGAACGAAGTGGTCTGGCTAACGGGGAGTGGGAGACCCAGTACTTC. Protein sequence: CSTERSGLANGEWETQYF.

About this clonotype itself: At one of its ends the junction is not consistent with the germline gene, which may arise from a read error. As DNA, the CDR3 is TGTGCCAGCCAGGGTAGCGCCAGTAGTCTCCGGACGGGGGATAAGGATTTT. It yields the protein CASQGSASSLRTGDKDF. The rearrangement joins TRBV19 to TRBJ2-3; TRBD2 might be the D (6 bases). The length of the CDR3 is 17 residues. The germline gives CDR1 LNHDA, CDR2 SQIVND (reference sequence).

A few counts support this clonotype. A clone one base away is much larger, so this may be a read error. The chain is built from TRBV6-6 and TRBJ2-1; D is undetermined. This CDR3 spans 14 amino acids. Germline loops: CDR1 MNHNY, CDR2 SVGAGI (reference sequence). Deletions cut 7 bases from V and 4 bases from J, with 14 bases between. The chain's CDR3 is CASTPSRQYNEQFF. The CDR3 nucleotides are TGTGCCAGCACCCCCTCGAGACAATACAATGAGCAGTTCTTC.

Points on this clonotype: A much larger clone differs by one base, so this may be a read error. Because the CDR3 is missing its conserved closing phenylalanine or tryptophan, this is likely a read error. The chain employs TRBV7-8 and TRBJ2-5; D perhaps matches TRBD2 (5 bases). Germline CDR1 SGHVS, CDR2 FQNEAQ. Trimming removed 3 bases from V and 5 bases from J, with 10 bases in between. The CDR3 totals 13 residues. The CDR3 sequence is CASSLADWETQYS. Here the CDR3 DNA reads TGTGCCAGCAGCTTGGCGGACTGGGAGACCCAGTACTCC.

The sample holds many counts of this clonotype. The chain combines TRBV4-1 with TRBJ1-5; D uncertain. Germline CDR1 MGHRA, CDR2 YSYEKL. The CDR3 totals 15 residues. V was clipped by 0 bases and J by 0 bases, with 6 bases between them. CDR3 DNA: TGCGCCAGCAGCCAAGATCCGAATAGCAATCAGCCCCAGCATTTT. The encoded protein is CASSQDPNSNQPQHF.

This clonotype was seen only once. The junction does not match germline at one end; this may be a read error. J is TRBJ1-2 and V is TRBV24-1; D is uncertain. This CDR3 has 14 residues. The V gene's germline CDR1 is KGHDR and CDR2 SFDVKD. The CDR3 region is CTTGDVDTYGGYTF. The CDR3, as DNA: TGTACCACCGGTGATGTTGACACCTATGGTGGCTACACCTTC.

V is TRBV20-1 and J is TRBJ1-2; 7 nucleotides line up with TRBD1. This CDR3 has 13 residues. The germline V gene encodes CDR1 DFQATT and CDR2 SNEGSKA (reference sequence). V dropped 3 bases and J dropped 7; count of bases not matched to a gene: 8. The CDR3 loop is CSARAGGDSGYTF. CDR3 coding DNA: TGCAGTGCTAGGGCCGGGGGGGACAGTGGCTACACCTTC.

About this clonotype: This is likely a read error, given that the CDR3 carries no conserved phenylalanine or tryptophan at its end. V is TRBV6-1 and J is TRBJ1-4, with D hard to call. Between the trimmed V and J ends, which lost 7 bases and 7 bases, there was a span of 19 bases. This CDR3 is built from 15 residues. Germline assignment: CDR1 MNHNS and CDR2 SASEGT. CDR3 sequence: CASNLRPMGSEKLFS. The CDR3 nucleotides read TGTGCCAGCAATCTGAGACCCATGGGAAGTGAAAAACTGTTTTCT.

In regard to this clonotype: This may come from a read error, since a much larger clone is one base off. The J gene is TRBJ2-1, the V gene TRBV5-4; tentatively, D is TRBD1 or TRBD2 (5 bases each). The CDR3 totals 13 residues. Germline V gene data show CDR1 as SGHNT and CDR2 as YYREEE (reference sequence). V was trimmed by 5 bases and J by 9 bases, leaving 15 bases between them. The CDR3 sequence: CASRPGTTSEQFF. The DNA for the CDR3 is TGTGCCAGCAGACCCGGGACGACGAGTGAGCAGTTCTTC.

Points on this clonotype: A read error may produce the germline difference seen at one junction end. The chain links TRBV20-1 to TRBJ2-1; 9 bases agree with TRBD2. The CDR3 contains 15 residues. The germline CDR1 and CDR2 sequences are DFQATT and SNEGSKA (reference sequence). This CDR3 reads CSARDGTSPYNEQLF. The CDR3 DNA reads as TGCAGTGCTAGAGACGGGACTAGCCCCTACAATGAGCAATTATTC.

As for this clonotype: The CDR3 ends on some other residue instead of the conserved phenylalanine or tryptophan, so this is likely a read error. The DNA is left out, because the CDR3 cannot be placed on it with certainty; the CDR3 is given as TCRdb lists it. The chain links TRBV12-3 or TRBV12-4 to TRBJ2-2; the DNA was not compared with TRBD1, the D call given in the table. Both ends counted, the CDR3 spans 15 residues. CDR3 amino acids: CASSFGGANTGELFY.

Concerning this clonotype: One end of the junction fails to match germline, which may point to a read error. This chain links TRBV11-3 with TRBJ1-1, with TRBD1 identical over 7 bases. Germline V lookup: CDR1 SGHNT, CDR2 YENEEA. The CDR3 has 14 amino acids. The CDR3 reads CAGSRSQGTTEAFF. The CDR3 DNA sequence: TGTGCCGGCAGCCGGTCACAGGGGACAACTGAAGCTTTCTTT.

This clonotype was detected a few times. The gene calls are TRBV5-1 and TRBJ1-3, with 7 bases matching TRBD1. CDR1 and CDR2 from the germline V gene are SGHRS and YFSETQ. The junction had 3 bases not matched to a gene; V was cut back by 2 bases and J by 4 bases. CDR3 length equals 14 residues. CDR3 amino acids: CASSFGTAGNTIYF. The CDR3 coding sequence is TGCGCCAGCAGCTTCGGGACAGCGGGAAACACCATATATTTT.

This chain uses TRBV5-1 with TRBJ1-6, with 7 bases aligning to TRBD1. V dropped 5 bases and J dropped 11; count of bases not matched to a gene: 16. The CDR3 contains 16 residues. CDR1 and CDR2 (germline): SGHRS, YFSETQ. CDR3 DNA sequence: TGCGCCAGCAGAGCTAGAACAGGGGTAGTCGATACACCCCTCCACTTT. It specifies CASRARTGVVDTPLHF.

On this clonotype itself: Here the CDR3 omits its conserved ending phenylalanine or tryptophan, so a read error is the likely source. The rearrangement joins TRBV10-2 to TRBJ1-5; TRBD1 matches 9 bases. The CDR3 is made up of 14 amino acids. Germline assignment: CDR1 WSHSY and CDR2 SAAADI. V lost 4 bases, J lost 7 bases, and 5 bases stayed unmatched. As DNA, the CDR3 is TGCGCCAGCAGTGCACAGGGGGCCGGGCAGCCCCAGCATATT. It translates to CASSAQGAGQPQHI.

Regarding this clonotype: A read error may be the cause here, since a much bigger clone is one base away. V and J are TRBV6-5 and TRBJ2-2; weak D call: TRBD1 (6 bases). The CDR3 runs to 15 residues. Trimming removed 5 bases from V and 9 bases from J, with 19 bases in between. From germline, CDR1 is MNHEY and CDR2 SVGAGI. In nucleotides, the CDR3 is TGTGCCAGCAGTCCATACAGGGTTTTGACCAGGGAGCTGTTTTTT. It yields the protein CASSPYRVLTRELFF.

Remarks on this clonotype: Since the CDR3 does not end with the conserved phenylalanine or tryptophan, this likely comes from a read error. The chain carries TRBV20-1 and TRBJ1-5, with D possibly matching TRBD1 (6 bases). The CDR3 sequence is 14 residues long. Germline lookup yields CDR1 DFQATT and CDR2 SNEGSKA (reference sequence). CDR3 nucleotide sequence: TGTAGTGCTAGCGCAGGGGCCGGTGGGGAGACCCAGCATTCT. This sequence encodes CSASAGAGGETQHS.